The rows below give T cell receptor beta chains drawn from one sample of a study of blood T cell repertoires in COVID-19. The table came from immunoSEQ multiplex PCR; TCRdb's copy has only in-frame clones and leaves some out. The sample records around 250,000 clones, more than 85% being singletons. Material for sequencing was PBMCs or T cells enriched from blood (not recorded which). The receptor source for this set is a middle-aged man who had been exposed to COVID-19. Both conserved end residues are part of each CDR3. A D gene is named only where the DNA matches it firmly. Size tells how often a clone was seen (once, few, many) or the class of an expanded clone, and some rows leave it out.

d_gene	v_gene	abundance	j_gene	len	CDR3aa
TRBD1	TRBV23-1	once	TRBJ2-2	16	CASSHPGQGIAGELFF
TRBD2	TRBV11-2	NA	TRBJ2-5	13	CASRQGLAETQYF
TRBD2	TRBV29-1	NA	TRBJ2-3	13	CSGRTSGTDTQYF
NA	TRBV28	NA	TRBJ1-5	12	CASSSVSGPQHF
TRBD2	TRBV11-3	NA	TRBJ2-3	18	CASSLGGLAGVNTDTQYF
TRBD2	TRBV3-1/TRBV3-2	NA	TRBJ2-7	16	CASRPNPGLAGDEQYF
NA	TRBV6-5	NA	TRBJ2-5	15	CASTSFGHYQETQYF
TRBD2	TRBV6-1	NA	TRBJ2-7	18	CASSELPPSSGVSYEQYF
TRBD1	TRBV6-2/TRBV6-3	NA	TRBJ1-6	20	CASSYPGPKGQSSYNSPLHF
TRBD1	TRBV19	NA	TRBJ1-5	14	CASSMPGGLLPQHF
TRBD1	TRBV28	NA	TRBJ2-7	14	CASFSWDRANEQYF
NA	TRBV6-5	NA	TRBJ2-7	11	CASSRGYEQYF
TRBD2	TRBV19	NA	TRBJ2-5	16	CASSPPQTSGQETQYF
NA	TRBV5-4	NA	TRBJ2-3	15	CASSFPNRDSDTQYF
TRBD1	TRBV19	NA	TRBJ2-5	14	CASSHGQGQETQYF
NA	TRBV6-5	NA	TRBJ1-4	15	CASSLRTDGGEKLFF
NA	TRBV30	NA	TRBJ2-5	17	CAWSVYLGLRGPETQYF
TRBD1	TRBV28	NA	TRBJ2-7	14	CASSFGTGGYEQYF
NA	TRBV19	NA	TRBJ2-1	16	CASTSVQGISYNEQFF
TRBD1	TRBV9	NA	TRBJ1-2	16	CASSALGRTGYYGYTF
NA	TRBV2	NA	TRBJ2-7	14	CASHEFRDTYEQYF
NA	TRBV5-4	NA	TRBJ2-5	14	CASSPSTSQETQYF
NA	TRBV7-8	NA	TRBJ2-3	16	CASSLGDGLHTDTQYF
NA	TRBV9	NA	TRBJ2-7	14	CASSVTGSSYEQYF
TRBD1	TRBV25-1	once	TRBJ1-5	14	CASSGQGAYQPQHF
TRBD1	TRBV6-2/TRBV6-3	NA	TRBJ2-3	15	CASSLGQGHTDTQYF
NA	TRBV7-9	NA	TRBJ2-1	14	CASSLVQESNEQFF
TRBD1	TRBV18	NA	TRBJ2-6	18	CASLAGTGGISGANVLTF
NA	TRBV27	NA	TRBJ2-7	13	CASRQGSSYEQYF
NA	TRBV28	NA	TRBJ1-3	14	CASSPYRSGNTIYF
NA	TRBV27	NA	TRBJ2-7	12	CASIGEKYEQYF
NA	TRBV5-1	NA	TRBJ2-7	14	CAIKPNRGSYEQYF
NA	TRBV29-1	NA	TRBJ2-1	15	CSVPQGSGNYREQFF
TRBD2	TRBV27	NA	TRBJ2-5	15	CASRRLAVYQETQYF
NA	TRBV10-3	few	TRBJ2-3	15	CAISELGQAGDTQYF
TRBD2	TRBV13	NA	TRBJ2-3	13	CASRTSVTDTQYF
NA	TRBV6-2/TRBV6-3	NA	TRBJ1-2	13	CASSYNGNYGYTF
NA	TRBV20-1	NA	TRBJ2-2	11	CSAWDSSELFF
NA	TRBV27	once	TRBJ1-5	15	CASSLEGAGNQPQHF
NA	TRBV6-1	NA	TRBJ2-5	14	CASSEAMGRETQYF
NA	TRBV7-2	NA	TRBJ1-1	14	CASSPRRGNTEAFF